Below, 25 T cell receptor beta chains from the same sample are listed, as sequenced in a study of cytomegalovirus exposure and HLA in healthy donors. Primers included in the PCR were 60 Vbeta and 13 Jbeta primers. The protocol was immunoSEQ multiplex PCR, while the TCRdb copy is restricted to in-frame clones and leaves out a portion. The repertoire holds about 190,000 clones, with around 87% as singletons. Sequenced input: PBMCs. These receptors were taken from a man aged 25 to 40 in good health and CMV-seronegative.

About this clone: Mismatch with germline at one junction end may stem from a read error. The CDR3 spells CASSLVGLAKNSQYF. CDR3 nucleotides: TGTGCCAGCAGTTTAGTTGGGCTAGCCAAAAACAGTCAGTACTTC. V gene TRBV27 combines with J gene TRBJ2-4; D is possibly TRBD2 (5 bases). CDR3 length: 15 amino acids. The germline CDR1 and CDR2 sequences are MNHEY and SMNVEV (reference sequence).

The chain recombines TRBV4-1 with TRBJ1-4; a weak D match, TRBD1 (6 bases). Trimming shortened V by 1 base and J by 13 bases, and 19 bases separated the two germline ends. The CDR3 contains 15 residues. Germline assignment: CDR1 MGHRA and CDR2 YSYEKL. CDR3 DNA: TGCGCCAGCAGCCAAGTGGGCAGGGGAAGGGTATTACTGTTTTTT. This translates into CASSQVGRGRVLLFF.

The chain recombines TRBV5-1 with TRBJ2-5, with 11 bases identical to TRBD2. The germline CDR1 and CDR2 sequences are SGHRS and YFSETQ. The CDR3 is made up of 15 amino acids. Germline trimming cut 4 bases from V and 1 base from J; bases unmatched to any gene: 3. CDR3 coding DNA: TGCGCCAGCAGCCTGGGGACTAGCGGCCAAGAGACCCAGTACTTC. As protein: CASSLGTSGQETQYF.

V gene TRBV11-2 combines with J gene TRBJ2-3; the D gene is possibly TRBD2 (5 bases). Per the germline V gene, CDR1 is SGHAT and CDR2 is FQNNGV. V dropped 3 bases and J dropped 1 base, with 11 bases sitting between them. The CDR3 is made up of 15 amino acids. The CDR3 is CASSFPGLRTDTQYF. In DNA form, the CDR3 reads TGTGCCAGCAGCTTCCCCGGACTCCGCACAGATACGCAGTATTTT. The full variable domain, in which reference TRBV11-2 and TRBJ2-3 provide the parts outside the CDR3, is EAGVAQSPRYKIIEKRQSVAFWCNPISGHATLYWYQQILGQGPKLLIQFQNNGVVDDSQLPKDRFSAERLKGVDSTLKIQPAKLEDSAVYLCASSFPGLRTDTQYFGPGTRLTVL.

This chain connects TRBV4-1 to TRBJ2-5, with 8 bases aligning to TRBD2. Germline V gene sequence: CDR1 MGHRA, CDR2 YSYEKL. V shed 3 bases, J shed 5 bases, and the junction held 8 bases outside the gene matches. The CDR3 contains 15 residues. This chain's CDR3 is CASSHQRGSEETQYF. CDR3 bases: TGCGCCAGCAGCCACCAGCGGGGGTCGGAGGAGACCCAGTACTTC.

The chain combines TRBV7-6 with TRBJ1-1; D gene uncertain. V lost 5 bases and J 2 bases, leaving 12 bases between the germline ends. There are 14 residues in the CDR3. CDR1 and CDR2 from the germline V gene are SGHVS and FNYEAQ. The CDR3 nucleotides read TGTGCCAGCAGCAGATCGGCAGGTAACACTGAAGCTTTCTTT. This gives the protein CASSRSAGNTEAFF.

In its sample, this clone was seen once. V and J are TRBV19 and TRBJ2-7, with D tentatively TRBD1 (6 bases). Germline CDR1 LNHDA, CDR2 SQIVND (reference sequence). Trimming cost V 4 bases and J 2 bases, with 12 bases left between them. The CDR3 contains 14 residues. CDR3 in amino acids: CASSTPGTPYEQYF. The CDR3, as DNA: TGTGCCAGTAGTACTCCCGGGACACCCTACGAGCAGTACTTC.

This clone has only one observation. V is TRBV4-3 and J is TRBJ2-2, with 15 bases lining up with TRBD2. The V gene end was trimmed by 0 bases and the J gene end by 6 bases; junction bases not matched to a gene: 11. CDR1 and CDR2 (germline): LGHNA, YSLEER. The CDR3 contains 20 residues. This chain's CDR3 is CASSQDRTSGGAVSPGELFF. DNA of the CDR3: TGCGCCAGCAGCCAAGATCGGACTAGCGGGGGGGCCGTTTCCCCCGGGGAGCTGTTTTTT.

The CDR3 is CASSIHPERDTQYF. DNA of the CDR3: TGCGCCAGCAGCATACACCCAGAGCGGGATACGCAGTATTTT. The chain has TRBV5-1 and TRBJ2-3; tentative D call: TRBD2 (5 bases). V was cut by 4 bases and J by 6 bases, with 15 bases left in between. CDR1 SGHRS and CDR2 YFSETQ come from the germline V gene. This CDR3 region has 14 residues.

The V and J genes are TRBV5-5 and TRBJ2-5, with unresolved D. The CDR3 runs to 11 residues. Germline loops: CDR1 SGHKS, CDR2 YYEKEE (reference sequence). V shed 2 bases and J shed 5 bases, with 4 bases lying between them. This CDR3 is CASSFRETQYF. As DNA, the CDR3 is TGTGCCAGCAGCTTTCGTGAGACCCAGTACTTC.

The chain couples TRBV7-2 to TRBJ1-1; D remains ambiguous. Germline lookup yields CDR1 SGHTA and CDR2 FQGNSA. CDR3 size: 13 residues. Trimming took off 5 bases at V and 3 bases at J, with 10 bases between the two ends. The CDR3 protein is CASSREMYTEAFF. The CDR3 DNA sequence: TGTGCCAGCAGCCGGGAAATGTACACTGAAGCTTTCTTT.

The chain couples TRBV12-2 to TRBJ1-2; the table gives TRBD1 as D, unverified against the DNA. TRBV12-2 is a known pseudogene. The CDR3 contains 14 residues. The chain's CDR3 is CASRLRDRVNGYTF. CDR3 DNA sequence: TGTGCAAGTCGCTTACGGGACAGGGTGAATGGCTACACCTTC.

This chain uses TRBV4-2 with TRBJ2-3; a possible D gene is TRBD2 (5 bases). Germline V gene data show CDR1 as LGHNA and CDR2 as YNFKEQ. Trimming left V 1 base short and J 7 bases short, with 12 bases between. This CDR3 spans 14 amino acids. CDR3 amino acids: CASSQGENRNTQYF. DNA for the CDR3: TGTGCCAGCAGCCAAGGGGAGAACCGGAATACGCAGTATTTT.

The J gene is TRBJ1-2, the V gene TRBV29-1, with D hard to call. With 6 bases removed from V and 1 base from J, the gap between germline ends came to 3 bases. CDR3 length equals 10 residues. CDR1 and CDR2 from the germline V gene are SQVTM and ANQGSEA. The CDR3 region has the DNA TGCAGCGTCGGTAACTATGGCTACACCTTC. It encodes CSVGNYGYTF.

This chain uses TRBV21-1 with TRBJ1-2; TRBD1 is taken as the D call from the table, unchecked against the DNA. TRBV21-1 is classified as a pseudogene. This CDR3 has 14 amino acids. This CDR3 is CASSKRGGPYLVVF. In DNA, the CDR3 is TGTGCCAGCAGCAAAAGAGGGGGTCCCTACCTGGTAGTCTTC.

The rearrangement links TRBV5-5 to TRBJ1-3; TRBD1 is a possible D gene (6 bases). Germline values: CDR1 SGHKS, CDR2 YYEKEE (reference sequence). The CDR3 length is 16 residues. The V end lost 4 bases, the J end lost 2 bases, and 16 bases lay between the germline ends. The CDR3 here is CASSPRGGAAGNTIYF. The CDR3 DNA reads as TGTGCCAGCAGCCCGAGGGGGGGGGCAGCTGGAAACACCATATATTTT.

CDR3 in amino acids: CASSQEAPRMNTEAFF. The DNA of the CDR3 is TGCGCCAGCAGCCAAGAAGCCCCGAGGATGAACACTGAAGCTTTCTTT. The chain links TRBV4-1 to TRBJ1-1; D not certain. CDR1 is MGHRA, CDR2 YSYEKL, per germline. The V and J ends lost 0 bases and 0 bases respectively, with 11 bases between them. The CDR3 is made up of 16 amino acids.

CDR3 region: CASRERDTTYEQYF. CDR3 nucleotides: TGTGCCAGCAGGGAACGGGACACCACCTACGAGCAGTACTTC. V usage is TRBV6-1 and J usage is TRBJ2-7, with D tentatively TRBD1 (6 bases). Trimming shortened V by 6 bases and J by 2 bases, and 14 bases separated the two germline ends. The CDR3 contains 14 residues. The germline gives CDR1 MNHNS, CDR2 SASEGT.

This clone was recorded only once. The DNA of the CDR3 is TGTGCCAGCTCACCAAGACAGGGGGGTAGCACAGATACGCAGTATTTT. Translating gives CASSPRQGGSTDTQYF. The V gene is TRBV18, the J gene TRBJ2-3; 9 bases map to TRBD1. This CDR3 contains 16 residues. The germline CDR1 and CDR2 sequences are KGHSH and LQKENI. V dropped 2 bases and J dropped 0; count of bases not matched to a gene: 3.

This chain links TRBV28 with TRBJ2-3; D is possibly TRBD1 (6 bases). The CDR3 sequence is 14 residues long. V was pared by 5 bases and J by 3 bases, with 12 bases between. Germline loops: CDR1 MDHEN, CDR2 SYDVKM. In DNA, the CDR3 is TGTGCCAGCAGTGTGGACAGCGTAACAGATACGCAGTATTTT. Translating it yields CASSVDSVTDTQYF.

This chain connects TRBV11-2 to TRBJ1-6; 8 nucleotides align to TRBD1. CDR3 length equals 15 residues. The germline gives CDR1 SGHAT, CDR2 FQNNGV. V lost 3 bases, J lost 10 bases, and 8 bases stayed unmatched. The CDR3 sequence is CASSLTGQGRSPLHF. The CDR3 DNA follows: TGTGCCAGCAGCTTGACAGGACAGGGAAGATCACCCCTCCACTTT.

The chain carries TRBV19 and TRBJ2-2; TRBD2 matches 7 bases. The CDR3 is 16 residues long. The V segment lost 0 bases and the J segment 6 bases; nucleotides outside the gene matches: 7. CDR1 LNHDA and CDR2 SQIVND come from the germline V gene (reference sequence). In nucleotides, the CDR3 is TGTGCCAGTAGTATAGATGCGACTAGCCGTCCCGGGGAGCTGTTTTTT. Its protein product is CASSIDATSRPGELFF.

The chain joins TRBV19 to TRBJ2-2; no clear D gene. The CDR3 is 12 residues long. Trimming shortened V by 3 bases and J by 7 bases, and 6 bases separated the two germline ends. Germline V lookup: CDR1 LNHDA, CDR2 SQIVND (reference sequence). The CDR3 loop is CASSISGGELFF. The CDR3 region has the DNA TGTGCCAGTAGTATTTCCGGCGGGGAGCTGTTTTTT.

This clone was counted a single time. This chain joins TRBV7-2 and TRBJ1-1; D unclear. With 5 bases removed from V and 0 bases from J, the gap between germline ends came to 4 bases. Germline V gene data show CDR1 as SGHTA and CDR2 as FQGNSA. The CDR3 extends over 12 amino acids. The CDR3 region has the DNA TGTGCCAGCAGCCGTCTGAACACTGAAGCTTTCTTT. This gives the protein CASSRLNTEAFF. The complete variable domain, with remaining parts taken from reference TRBV7-2 and TRBJ1-1, reads GAGVSQSPSNKVTEKGKDVELRCDPISGHTALYWYRQSLGQGLEFLIYFQGNSAPDKSGLPSDRFSAERTGGSVSTLTIQRTQQEDSAVYLCASSRLNTEAFFGQGTRLTVV.

This clone has just one count. The chain links TRBV6-5 to TRBJ2-1; D unclear. The CDR3 runs 15 residues. V gave up 0 bases and J gave up 7 bases, with 13 bases separating them. Germline assignment: CDR1 MNHEY and CDR2 SVGAGI. The DNA of the CDR3 is TGTGCCAGCAGTTACTCGTCAGCCAGGCAGAATGAGCAGTTCTTC. It yields the protein CASSYSSARQNEQFF.